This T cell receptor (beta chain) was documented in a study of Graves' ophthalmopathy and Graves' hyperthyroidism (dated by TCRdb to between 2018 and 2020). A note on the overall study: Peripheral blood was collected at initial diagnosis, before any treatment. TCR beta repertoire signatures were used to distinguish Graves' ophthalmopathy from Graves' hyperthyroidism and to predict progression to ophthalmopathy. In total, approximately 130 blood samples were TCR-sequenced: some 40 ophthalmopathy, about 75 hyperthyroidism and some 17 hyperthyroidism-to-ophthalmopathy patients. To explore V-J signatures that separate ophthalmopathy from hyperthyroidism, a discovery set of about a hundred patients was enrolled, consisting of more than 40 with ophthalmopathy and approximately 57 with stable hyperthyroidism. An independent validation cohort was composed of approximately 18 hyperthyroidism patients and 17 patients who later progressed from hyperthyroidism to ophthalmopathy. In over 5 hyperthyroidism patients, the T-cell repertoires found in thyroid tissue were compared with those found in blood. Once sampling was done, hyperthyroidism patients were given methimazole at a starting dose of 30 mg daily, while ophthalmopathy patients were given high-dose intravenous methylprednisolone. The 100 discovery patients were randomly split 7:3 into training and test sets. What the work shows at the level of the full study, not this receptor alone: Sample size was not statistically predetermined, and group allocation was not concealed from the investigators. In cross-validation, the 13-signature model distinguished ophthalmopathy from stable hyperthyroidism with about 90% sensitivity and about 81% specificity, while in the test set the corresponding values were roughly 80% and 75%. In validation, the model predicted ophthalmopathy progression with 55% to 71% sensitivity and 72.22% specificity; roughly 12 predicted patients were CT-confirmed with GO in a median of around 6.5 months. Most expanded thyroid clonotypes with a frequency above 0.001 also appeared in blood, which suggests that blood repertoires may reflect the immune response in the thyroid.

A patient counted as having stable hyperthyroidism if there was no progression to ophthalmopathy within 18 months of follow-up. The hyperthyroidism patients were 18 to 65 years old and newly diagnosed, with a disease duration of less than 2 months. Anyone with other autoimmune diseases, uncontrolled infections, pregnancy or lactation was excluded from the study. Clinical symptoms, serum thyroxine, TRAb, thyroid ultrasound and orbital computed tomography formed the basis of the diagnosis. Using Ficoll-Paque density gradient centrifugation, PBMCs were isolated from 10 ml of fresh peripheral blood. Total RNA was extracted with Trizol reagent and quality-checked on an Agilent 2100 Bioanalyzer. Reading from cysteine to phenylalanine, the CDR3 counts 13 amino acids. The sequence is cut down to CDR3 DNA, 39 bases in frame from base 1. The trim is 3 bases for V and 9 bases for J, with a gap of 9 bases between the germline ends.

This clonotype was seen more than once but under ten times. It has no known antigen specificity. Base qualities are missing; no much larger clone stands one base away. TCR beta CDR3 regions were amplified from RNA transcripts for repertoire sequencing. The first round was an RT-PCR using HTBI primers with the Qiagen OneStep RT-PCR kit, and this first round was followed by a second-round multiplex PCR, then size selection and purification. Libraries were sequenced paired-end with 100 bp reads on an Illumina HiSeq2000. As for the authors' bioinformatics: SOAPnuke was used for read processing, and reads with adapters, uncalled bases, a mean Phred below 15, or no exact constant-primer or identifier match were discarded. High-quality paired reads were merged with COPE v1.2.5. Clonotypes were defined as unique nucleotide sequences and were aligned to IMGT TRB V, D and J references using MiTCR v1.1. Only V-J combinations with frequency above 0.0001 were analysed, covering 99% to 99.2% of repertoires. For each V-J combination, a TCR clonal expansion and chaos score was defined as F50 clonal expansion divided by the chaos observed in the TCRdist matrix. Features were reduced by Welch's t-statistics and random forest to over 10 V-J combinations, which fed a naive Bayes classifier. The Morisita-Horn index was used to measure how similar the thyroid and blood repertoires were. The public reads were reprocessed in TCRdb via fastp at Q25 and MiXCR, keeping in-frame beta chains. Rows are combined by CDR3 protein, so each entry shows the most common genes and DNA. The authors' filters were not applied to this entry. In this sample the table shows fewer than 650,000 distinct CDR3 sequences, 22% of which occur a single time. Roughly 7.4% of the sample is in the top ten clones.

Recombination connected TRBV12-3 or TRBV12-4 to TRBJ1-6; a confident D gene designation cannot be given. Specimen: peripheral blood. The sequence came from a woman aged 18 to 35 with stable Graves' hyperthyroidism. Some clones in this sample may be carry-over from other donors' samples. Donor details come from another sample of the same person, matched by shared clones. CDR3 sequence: CASSFLKGSPLHF. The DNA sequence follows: TGTGCCAGCAGTTTCCTGAAGGGTTCACCCCTCCACTTT.